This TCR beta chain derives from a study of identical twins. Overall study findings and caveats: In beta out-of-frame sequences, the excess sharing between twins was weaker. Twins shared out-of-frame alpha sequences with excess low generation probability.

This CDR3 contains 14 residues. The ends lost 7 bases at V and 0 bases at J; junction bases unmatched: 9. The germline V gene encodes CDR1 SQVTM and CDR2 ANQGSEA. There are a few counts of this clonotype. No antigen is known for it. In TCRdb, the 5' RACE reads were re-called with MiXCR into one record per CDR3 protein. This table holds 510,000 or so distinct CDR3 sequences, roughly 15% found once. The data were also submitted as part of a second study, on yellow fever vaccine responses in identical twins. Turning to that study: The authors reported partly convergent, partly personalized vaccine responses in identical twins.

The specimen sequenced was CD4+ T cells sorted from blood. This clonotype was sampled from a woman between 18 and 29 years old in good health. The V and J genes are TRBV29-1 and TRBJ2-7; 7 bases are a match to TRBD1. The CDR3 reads CSGAGTVPSYEQYF. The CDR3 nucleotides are TGCAGCGGAGCCGGGACAGTACCCTCCTACGAGCAGTACTTC.